These 5 T cell receptor beta chains share one sample of origin, sequenced in a study of blood T cell repertoires in COVID-19. The assay was immunoSEQ multiplex PCR, and TCRdb's table has in-frame clones only and misses some. The data show some 220,000 clones, roughly 81% seen once. The sample taken for sequencing was peripheral blood. The receptors stem from a man aged 45 to 65 who had recovered from COVID-19.

There are a few counts of this clone. J is TRBJ2-7 and V is TRBV3-1 (or the pseudogene TRBV3-2); 8 bases are shared with TRBD2. Trimming took 3 bases from V and 3 from J; bases not matched to a gene: 4. The CDR3 is 14 residues long. Germline V CDR1 and CDR2: LGHDT, YNNKEL (reference sequence). CDR3 bases: TGTGCCAGCAGCCAGGGCAGCGGGAGCTACGAGCAGTACTTC. The encoded protein is CASSQGSGSYEQYF.

The chain uses TRBV30 and TRBJ2-2, with 8 bases matching TRBD1. Germline V gives CDR1 GTSNPN, CDR2 SVGIG (reference sequence). This CDR3 region has 15 residues. V dropped 4 bases and J dropped 1; count of bases not matched to a gene: 5. DNA of the CDR3: TGTGCCTGGAACAGGGGGTCTCGGAACACCGGGGAGCTGTTTTTT. It specifies CAWNRGSRNTGELFF.

The V gene is TRBV3-1 (or the pseudogene TRBV3-2), the J gene TRBJ2-1; D is perhaps TRBD2 (6 bases). Looked up from germline, CDR1 is LGHDT and CDR2 is YNNKEL (reference sequence). The CDR3 extends over 14 amino acids. Trimming took off 6 bases at V and 6 bases at J, with 15 bases between the two ends. For the CDR3, the DNA is TGTGCCAGCAGGTCCAACGGGGGTGGCAATGAGCAGTTCTTC. Encoded protein: CASRSNGGGNEQFF.

This chain uses TRBV5-1 with TRBJ1-1, with D perhaps matching TRBD1 (5 bases). V shed 0 bases and J shed 1 base, with 13 bases lying between them. Germline V gives CDR1 SGHRS, CDR2 YFSETQ. This CDR3 region has 16 residues. CDR3 sequence reads: CASSLGWAGQNTEAFF. CDR3 bases: TGCGCCAGCAGCTTGGGCTGGGCAGGGCAGAACACTGAAGCTTTCTTT.

This chain uses TRBV19 with TRBJ1-5; D remains ambiguous. This CDR3 has 15 residues. V was clipped by 6 bases and J by 0 bases, with 12 bases between them. Germline assignment: CDR1 LNHDA and CDR2 SQIVND (reference sequence). The CDR3 reads CASSLRTGSNQPQHF. CDR3 nucleotides: TGTGCCAGTAGCCTAAGGACTGGTAGCAATCAGCCCCAGCATTTT. Based on the CDR3 plus reference TRBV19 and TRBJ1-5, the full variable domain is DGGITQSPKYLFRKEGQNVTLSCEQNLNHDAMYWYRQDPGQGLRLIYYSQIVNDFQKGDIAEGYSVSREKKESFPLTVTSAQKNPTAFYLCASSLRTGSNQPQHFGDGTRLSIL.